Following are 28 T cell receptor beta chains from one sample sequenced in a study of beta chain features in type 1 diabetes. Expressed TCRB transcripts were sequenced because the entire RNA isolate underwent reverse transcription. The assay was immunoSEQ multiplex PCR, and TCRdb's table has in-frame clones only and misses some. The profile shows hundreds of thousands of clones, more than 9% of them singletons. Sequencing was performed on naive CD4+ T cells from blood. The receptors derive from a woman younger than 30 in good health.

The chain carries TRBV7-6 and TRBJ2-2; D is undetermined. Deletions cut 1 base from V and 2 bases from J, with 8 bases between. The CDR3 sequence is 15 residues long. Germline values: CDR1 SGHVS, CDR2 FNYEAQ. CDR3: CASSLGSVNTGELFF. CDR3 in DNA: TGTGCCAGCAGCTTAGGGTCGGTAAACACCGGGGAGCTGTTTTTT.

This clone has only one observation. The chain joins TRBV11-2 to TRBJ2-5; 8 bases align to TRBD2. Germline V gives CDR1 SGHAT, CDR2 FQNNGV. With V trimmed by 4 bases and J by 5 bases, 18 bases remained unmatched. This CDR3 is 18 amino acids long. The chain's CDR3 is CASSSPRGSGKLRETQYF. The CDR3 DNA is TGTGCCAGCAGCTCCCCCCGGGGTAGCGGGAAGTTAAGGGAGACCCAGTACTTC.

V is TRBV29-1 and J is TRBJ1-1; TRBD1 might be the D (6 bases). The CDR3 covers 14 residues. The ends were cut back, 5 bases at V and 4 bases at J, with 17 bases in the middle. Germline V gene lookup returns CDR1 SQVTM and CDR2 ANQGSEA. CDR3 residues: CSVLLRQVATEAFF. The CDR3 DNA reads TGCAGCGTTCTCCTTAGACAGGTCGCCACTGAAGCTTTCTTT.

This clone showed up just a few times. The chain carries TRBV18 and TRBJ2-7; possible D gene TRBD2, 6 bases. Germline V gives CDR1 KGHSH, CDR2 LQKENI. The CDR3 sequence is 15 residues long. The V end was cut by 1 base, the J end by 3 bases, with 13 bases between. CDR3 in DNA: TGTGCCAGCTCACCACGGTTCGGAGGGAACTACGAGCAGTACTTC. This sequence encodes CASSPRFGGNYEQYF.

This clone was detected a few times. The chain has TRBV28 and TRBJ2-7; TRBD1 matches 9 bases. After removal of 6 bases from V and 5 bases from J, the junction contained 8 bases not matched to a gene. CDR3 length: 14 residues. The germline V gene encodes CDR1 MDHEN and CDR2 SYDVKM. The CDR3 protein is CASRDGDRAHEQYF. The CDR3 coding sequence is TGTGCCAGCAGAGATGGGGACAGGGCCCACGAGCAGTACTTC. Supplemented by reference TRBV28 and TRBJ2-7, the full variable domain reads DVKVTQSSRYLVKRTGEKVFLECVQDMDHENMFWYRQDPGLGLRLIYFSYDVKMKEKGDIPEGYSVSREKKERFSLILESASTNQTSMYLCASRDGDRAHEQYFGPGTRLTVT.

This clone was seen more than once but under ten times. This chain joins TRBV29-1 and TRBJ2-5; TRBD2 matches 10 bases. This CDR3 is 15 amino acids long. Trimming took 1 base from V and 4 from J; bases not matched to a gene: 6. Germline V lookup: CDR1 SQVTM, CDR2 ANQGSEA. In DNA, the CDR3 is TGCAGCGTTGAAGGACTAGCGGGCTATTTAGAGACCCAGTACTTC. Protein sequence: CSVEGLAGYLETQYF.

This clone was seen ten or more times. The V gene is TRBV4-1, the J gene TRBJ2-1, with 10 nucleotides matching TRBD2. The CDR3 is 16 residues long. V lost 0 bases and J lost 7; bases outside the gene matches: 6. Germline CDR1 and CDR2: MGHRA and YSYEKL. CDR3 region: CASSQEASGSWNEQFF. The CDR3 DNA sequence: TGCGCCAGCAGCCAAGAGGCTAGCGGGAGTTGGAATGAGCAGTTCTTC.

The chain combines TRBV4-1 with TRBJ1-3; tentatively, D is TRBD1 (6 bases). CDR1 and CDR2 (germline): MGHRA, YSYEKL. The V and J ends lost 4 bases and 4 bases respectively, with 14 bases between them. The CDR3 is 15 amino acids. As DNA, the CDR3 is TGCGCCAGCAGCCCGCCGGGACAAAGAGGAAACACCATATATTTT. It specifies CASSPPGQRGNTIYF.

This clone was counted only a few times. The chain recombines TRBV2 with TRBJ2-4, with TRBD1 matching 7 bases. Per germline, CDR1 SNHLY and CDR2 FYNNEI. The CDR3 length is 19 residues. The trim removed 7 bases at V and 1 base at J, leaving 19 bases unmatched. The CDR3, as DNA: TGTGCCAGCACCCACGCCCCGGGCGACAGGGATCTTGCCAAAAACATTCAGTACTTC. Translating gives CASTHAPGDRDLAKNIQYF.

CDR3: CASRLAGGPFDTQYF. The DNA for the CDR3 is TGTGCCAGCAGGTTAGCGGGAGGGCCTTTTGATACGCAGTATTTT. The rearrangement joins TRBV6-1 to TRBJ2-3, with TRBD2 matching over 11 bases. This CDR3 contains 15 residues. Germline V gene sequence: CDR1 MNHNS, CDR2 SASEGT. After removal of 6 bases from V and 6 bases from J, the junction contained 8 bases not matched to a gene.

Only a few counts were recorded for this clone. The genes are TRBV7-9 and TRBJ2-7; 8 nucleotides align to TRBD2. The CDR3 consists of 16 residues. The V and J ends lost 5 bases and 6 bases, in that order; junction bases with no gene match: 15. CDR1 and CDR2 from the germline V gene are SEHNR and FQNEAQ (reference sequence). The CDR3 region is CASSRAAGGPSSEQYF. The CDR3 nucleotides are TGTGCCAGCAGCAGGGCCGCGGGGGGCCCATCTTCCGAGCAGTACTTC.

This clone was found a few times. V and J are TRBV5-1 and TRBJ2-7; a weak D match, TRBD2 (6 bases). V lost 4 bases and J lost 2, with 19 bases in between. This CDR3 has 16 residues. Germline-derived CDR1 and CDR2 are SGHRS and YFSETQ. This CDR3 reads CASSPSPRGRTYEQYF. CDR3 in DNA: TGCGCCAGCAGCCCGTCCCCGCGGGGCAGAACCTACGAGCAGTACTTC.

This clone was picked up a small number of times. The V and J genes are TRBV9 and TRBJ2-3; TRBD1 is a possible D gene (6 bases). Germline V CDR1 and CDR2: SGDLS, YYNGEE. Trimming removed 1 base from V and 4 bases from J, with 16 bases in between. The CDR3 covers 16 residues. The CDR3 loop reads CASSVTGSGGADTQYF. The CDR3 DNA reads TGTGCCAGCAGCGTAACAGGGTCTGGGGGTGCAGATACGCAGTATTTT.

The chain recombines TRBV30 with TRBJ2-5, with D tentatively TRBD1 (8 bases). The CDR3 totals 14 residues. Germline values: CDR1 GTSNPN, CDR2 SVGIG (reference sequence). V was shortened by 3 bases and J by 4 bases, with 15 bases between the two germline ends. CDR3 bases: TGTGCCTGGAGGGGGTACAGGGGGGGAGAGACCCAGTACTTC. Translating gives CAWRGYRGGETQYF. The whole variable domain, remainder taken from reference TRBV30 and TRBJ2-5, is SQTIHQWPATLVQPVGSPLSLECTVEGTSNPNLYWYRQAAGRGLQLLFYSVGIGQISSEVPQNLSASRPQDRQFILSSKKLLLSDSGFYLCAWRGYRGGETQYFGPGTRLLVL.

This clone was seen at least ten times. The V and J genes are TRBV30 and TRBJ2-1; no definite D call. Germline V gives CDR1 GTSNPN, CDR2 SVGIG (reference sequence). The CDR3 extends over 14 amino acids. Deletions cut 4 bases from V and 2 bases from J, with 12 bases between. The CDR3 reads CAWNPQVAYNEQFF. DNA of the CDR3: TGTGCCTGGAACCCTCAGGTAGCCTACAATGAGCAGTTCTTC.

This clone was seen only a few times. The J gene is TRBJ2-7, the V gene TRBV28; D is possibly TRBD2 (6 bases). V was trimmed by 3 bases and J by 2 bases, leaving 17 bases between them. Germline loops: CDR1 MDHEN, CDR2 SYDVKM. CDR3 length: 16 residues. The CDR3 here is CASSFSRGGPPYEQYF. The CDR3 DNA is TGTGCCAGCAGTTTCTCCCGGGGAGGCCCCCCCTACGAGCAGTACTTC. The complete variable domain, with remaining parts taken from reference TRBV28 and TRBJ2-7, reads DVKVTQSSRYLVKRTGEKVFLECVQDMDHENMFWYRQDPGLGLRLIYFSYDVKMKEKGDIPEGYSVSREKKERFSLILESASTNQTSMYLCASSFSRGGPPYEQYFGPGTRLTVT.

The V gene is TRBV7-9, the J gene TRBJ1-2; D not certain. CDR1 and CDR2 from the germline V gene are SEHNR and FQNEAQ (reference sequence). Trimming pared 3 bases from V and 0 bases from J, leaving 5 bases between. The CDR3 covers 13 residues. The CDR3: CASSLDSNYGYTF. The CDR3 nucleotides are TGTGCCAGCAGCTTGGACTCTAACTATGGCTACACCTTC.

The J gene is TRBJ1-2, the V gene TRBV5-4, with TRBD1 as a possible D gene (5 bases). This CDR3 has 11 residues. Germline-derived CDR1 and CDR2 are SGHNT and YYREEE (reference sequence). The germline V and J ends were trimmed by 4 bases and 10 bases, with 11 bases remaining between them. This chain's CDR3 is CASSAGIDYTF. The CDR3 bases are TGTGCCAGCAGCGCAGGGATCGACTACACCTTC.

The V call is TRBV6-5, the J call TRBJ2-5; 10 nucleotides agree with TRBD1. The CDR3 consists of 16 residues. The V gene end was trimmed by 2 bases and the J gene end by 1 base; junction bases not matched to a gene: 4. CDR1 is MNHEY, CDR2 SVGAGI, per germline. The CDR3 loop reads CASSYRDRGFQETQYF. For the CDR3, the DNA is TGTGCCAGCAGTTACCGGGACAGGGGATTCCAAGAGACCCAGTACTTC.

The rearrangement joins TRBV5-1 to TRBJ1-2; 7 bases match TRBD1. V gave up 4 bases and J gave up 8 bases; unmatched junction bases: 14. The germline CDR1 and CDR2 sequences are SGHRS and YFSETQ. The CDR3 has 15 amino acids. CDR3 coding DNA: TGCGCCAGCAGCCCAGGGCAGGGGGATTCGGGAGGCTACACCTTC. As protein: CASSPGQGDSGGYTF.

This clone was seen more than once but under ten times. V usage is TRBV6-5 and J usage is TRBJ1-2, with a possible D match to TRBD1 (5 bases). The V gene's germline CDR1 is MNHEY and CDR2 SVGAGI. This CDR3 comprises 15 residues. V lost 5 bases and J 3 bases, leaving 16 bases between the germline ends. CDR3 bases: TGTGCCAGCAGTCGCCGCGGGGGACTAGACTATGGCTACACCTTC. It translates to CASSRRGGLDYGYTF.

DNA of the CDR3: TGTGCCAGCAGGCAGACAACAGATACGCAGTATTTT. Translating it yields CASRQTTDTQYF. The gene calls are TRBV6-6 and TRBJ2-3; D gene unclear. V was cut by 6 bases and J by 3 bases, with 7 bases left in between. CDR3 length: 12 amino acids. The germline gives CDR1 MNHNY, CDR2 SVGAGI (reference sequence).

This clone was seen only a few times. V and J are TRBV6-5 and TRBJ2-1, with 7 bases fitting TRBD2. With 2 bases clipped from V and 11 bases from J, the junction kept 12 bases outside the gene matches. This CDR3 contains 15 residues. Germline CDR1 reads MNHEY; CDR2 reads SVGAGI. The CDR3 loop reads CASSYAETSPRKQFF. CDR3 nucleotide sequence: TGTGCCAGCAGTTACGCTGAGACTAGCCCACGAAAGCAGTTCTTC.

V and J are TRBV6-1 and TRBJ2-7; maybe TRBD2 (5 bases). V lost 6 bases, J lost 2 bases, and 17 bases lay in between. Germline CDR1 MNHNS, CDR2 SASEGT. The CDR3 is 15 amino acids. Here the CDR3 reads CASSPLGEGPYEQYF. DNA for the CDR3: TGTGCCAGCAGCCCCCTTGGAGAGGGTCCCTACGAGCAGTACTTC.

This clone was counted between two and nine times. The V gene is TRBV7-8, the J gene TRBJ2-1, with D perhaps matching TRBD2 (6 bases). The CDR3 has 16 amino acids. Deletions cut 1 base from V and 6 bases from J, with 16 bases between. Germline CDR1 SGHVS, CDR2 FQNEAQ. CDR3 residues: CASSLGPGVGVNEQFF. The CDR3 DNA is TGTGCCAGCAGCTTAGGTCCGGGAGTGGGAGTCAATGAGCAGTTCTTC.

The rearrangement joins TRBV5-1 to TRBJ2-3; 9 nucleotides line up with TRBD2. The ends lost 5 bases at V and 6 bases at J; junction bases unmatched: 10. The V gene's germline CDR1 is SGHRS and CDR2 YFSETQ. The CDR3 runs 15 residues. CDR3 protein: CASSVGSGGSDTQYF. In DNA, the CDR3 is TGCGCCAGCAGTGTCGGTAGCGGGGGCTCTGATACGCAGTATTTT. The full variable domain, in which reference TRBV5-1 and TRBJ2-3 provide the parts outside the CDR3, is KAGVTQTPRYLIKTRGQQVTLSCSPISGHRSVSWYQQTPGQGLQFLFEYFSETQRNKGNFPGRFSGRQFSNSRSEMNVSTLELGDSALYLCASSVGSGGSDTQYFGPGTRLTVL.

The rearrangement links TRBV7-9 to TRBJ1-1; D remains ambiguous. The length of the CDR3 is 15 residues. V was cut by 2 bases and J by 1 base, with 11 bases left in between. The germline V gene has CDR1 SEHNR and CDR2 FQNEAQ (reference sequence). CDR3 coding DNA: TGTGCCAGCAGCTTATCGTGGGCCGGGAACACTGAAGCTTTCTTT. Translated: CASSLSWAGNTEAFF.

This clone was picked up a small number of times. This rearrangement joins TRBV30 to TRBJ2-1; 10 nucleotides line up with TRBD2. V trimming: 1 base; J trimming: 7 bases; junction bases outside the gene matches: 7. The CDR3 is 15 amino acids. CDR1 is GTSNPN, CDR2 SVGIG, per germline (reference sequence). The DNA of the CDR3 is TGTGCCTGGAGTGATAGCGGGGGGAGGATTAATGAGCAGTTCTTC. It translates to CAWSDSGGRINEQFF.